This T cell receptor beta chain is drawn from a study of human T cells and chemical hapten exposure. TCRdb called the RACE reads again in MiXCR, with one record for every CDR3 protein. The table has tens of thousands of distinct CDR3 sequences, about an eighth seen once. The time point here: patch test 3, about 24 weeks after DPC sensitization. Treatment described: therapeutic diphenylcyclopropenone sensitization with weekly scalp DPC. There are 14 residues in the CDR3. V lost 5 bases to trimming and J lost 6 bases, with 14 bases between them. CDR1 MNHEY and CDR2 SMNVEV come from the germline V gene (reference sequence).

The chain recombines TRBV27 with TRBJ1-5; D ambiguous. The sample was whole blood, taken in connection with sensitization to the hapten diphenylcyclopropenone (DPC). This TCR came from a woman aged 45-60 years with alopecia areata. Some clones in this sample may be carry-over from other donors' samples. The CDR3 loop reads CASSPKGLGQPQHF. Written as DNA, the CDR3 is TGTGCCAGCAGTCCCAAAGGGCTCGGTCAGCCCCAGCATTTT.